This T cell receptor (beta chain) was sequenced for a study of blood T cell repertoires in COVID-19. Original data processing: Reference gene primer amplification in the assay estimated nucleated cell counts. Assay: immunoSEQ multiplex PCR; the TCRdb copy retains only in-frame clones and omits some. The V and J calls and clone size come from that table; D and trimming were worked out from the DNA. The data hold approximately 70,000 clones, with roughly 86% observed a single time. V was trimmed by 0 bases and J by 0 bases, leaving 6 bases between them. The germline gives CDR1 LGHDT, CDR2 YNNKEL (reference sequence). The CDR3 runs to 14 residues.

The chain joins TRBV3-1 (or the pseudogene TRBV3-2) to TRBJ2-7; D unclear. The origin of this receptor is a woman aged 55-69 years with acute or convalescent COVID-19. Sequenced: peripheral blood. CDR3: CASSQELLSYEQYF. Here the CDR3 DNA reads TGTGCCAGCAGCCAAGAATTACTCTCCTACGAGCAGTACTTC.